This T cell receptor (beta chain) was captured in a study of cytotoxic CD8 clonotypes in ibrutinib-treated CLL. Across the study: The response samples were taken once patients had been treated for a median of approximately 12 months, range 6 to 36.

Germline loops: CDR1 DFQATT, CDR2 SNEGSKA (reference sequence). The CDR3 spans 11 residues. The trim removed 5 bases at V and 12 bases at J, leaving 10 bases unmatched. Concerning this clone itself: Its matching antigen is unknown.

Frozen-stored PBMCs produced about 2 micrograms of genomic DNA for TCR beta libraries. Study conclusions and caveats: Baseline clonality exceeded age-matched healthy donors and tracked circulating CD8+ T-cell counts.

TCRdb's copy holds only in-frame clones and misses some; the assay was immunoSEQ multiplex PCR. The table records about 200,000 clones, just under 80% of them present only once. The chain carries TRBV20-1 and TRBJ2-7; TRBD2 matches 7 bases. The sample consisted of PBMCs, taken after 12 months of ibrutinib treatment. The source is a human donor with chronic lymphocytic leukemia. The CDR3 sequence is CSAQLGEGWYF. In DNA form, the CDR3 reads TGCAGTGCTCAACTTGGGGAGGGTTGGTACTTC.